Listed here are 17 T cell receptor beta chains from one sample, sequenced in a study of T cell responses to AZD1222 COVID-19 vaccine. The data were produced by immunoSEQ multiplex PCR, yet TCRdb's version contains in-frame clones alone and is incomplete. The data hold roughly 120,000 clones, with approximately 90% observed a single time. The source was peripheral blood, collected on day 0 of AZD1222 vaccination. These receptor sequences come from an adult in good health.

Written as DNA, the CDR3 is TGTGCCAGTAGTCCCCCGGGAGGGGGTGGTCAGCCCCAGCATTTT. Translation gives CASSPPGGGGQPQHF. V is TRBV19 and J is TRBJ1-5, with a tentative D call TRBD1 (6 bases). Looked up from germline, CDR1 is LNHDA and CDR2 is SQIVND (reference sequence). This CDR3 has 15 amino acids. Trimming cost V 5 bases and J 6 bases, with 17 bases left between them.

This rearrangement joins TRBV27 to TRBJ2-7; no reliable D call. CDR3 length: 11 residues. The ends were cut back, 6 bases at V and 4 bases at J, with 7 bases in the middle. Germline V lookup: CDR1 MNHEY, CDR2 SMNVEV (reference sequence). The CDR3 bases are TGTGCCAGCAGCCCTTTTTACGAGCAGTACTTC. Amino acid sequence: CASSPFYEQYF.

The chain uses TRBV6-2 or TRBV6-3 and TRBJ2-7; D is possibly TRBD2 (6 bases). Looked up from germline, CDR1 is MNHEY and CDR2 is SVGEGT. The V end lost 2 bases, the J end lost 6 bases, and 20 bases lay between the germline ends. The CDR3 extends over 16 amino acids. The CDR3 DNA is TGTGCCAGCAGTTACCCCAGAGGAGGGGTCCTTGGCGAGCAGTACTTC. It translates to CASSYPRGGVLGEQYF.

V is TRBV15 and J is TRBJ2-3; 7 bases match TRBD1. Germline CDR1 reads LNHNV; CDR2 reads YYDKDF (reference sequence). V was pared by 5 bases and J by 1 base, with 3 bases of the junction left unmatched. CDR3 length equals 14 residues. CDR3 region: CATSQGVGTDTQYF. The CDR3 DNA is TGTGCCACCAGCCAGGGGGTTGGCACAGATACGCAGTATTTT.

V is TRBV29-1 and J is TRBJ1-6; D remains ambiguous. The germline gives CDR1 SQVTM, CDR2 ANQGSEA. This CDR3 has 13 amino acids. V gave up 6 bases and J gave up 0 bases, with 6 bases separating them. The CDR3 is CSVASSYNSPLHF. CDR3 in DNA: TGCAGCGTCGCGAGCTCCTATAATTCACCCCTCCACTTT.

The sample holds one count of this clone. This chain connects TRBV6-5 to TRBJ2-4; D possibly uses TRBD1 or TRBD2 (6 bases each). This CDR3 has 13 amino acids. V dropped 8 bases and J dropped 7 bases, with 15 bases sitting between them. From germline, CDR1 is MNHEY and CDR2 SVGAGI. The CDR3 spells CASAAGGLNIQYF. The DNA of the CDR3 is TGTGCCAGCGCCGCCGGGGGCCTGAACATTCAGTACTTC.

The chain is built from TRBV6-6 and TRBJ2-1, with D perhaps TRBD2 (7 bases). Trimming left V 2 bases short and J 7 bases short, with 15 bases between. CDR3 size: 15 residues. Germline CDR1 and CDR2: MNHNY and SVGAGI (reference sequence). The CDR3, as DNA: TGTGCCAGCAGTTACGGTCGGGGGGCGCGGAATGAGCAGTTCTTC. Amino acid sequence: CASSYGRGARNEQFF.

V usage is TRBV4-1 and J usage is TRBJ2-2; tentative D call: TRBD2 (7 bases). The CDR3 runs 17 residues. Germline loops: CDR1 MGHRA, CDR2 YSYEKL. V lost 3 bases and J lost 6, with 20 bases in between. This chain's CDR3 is CASSHRTGGTFPGELFF. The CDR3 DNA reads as TGCGCCAGCAGCCACCGAACGGGGGGCACCTTCCCCGGGGAGCTGTTTTTT.

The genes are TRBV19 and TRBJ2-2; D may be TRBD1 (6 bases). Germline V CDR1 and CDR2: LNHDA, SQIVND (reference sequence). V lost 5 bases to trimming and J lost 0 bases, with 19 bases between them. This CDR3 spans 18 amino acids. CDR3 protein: CASSPAPTRGPNTGELFF. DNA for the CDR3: TGTGCCAGTAGTCCGGCCCCCACCAGGGGACCGAACACCGGGGAGCTGTTTTTT.

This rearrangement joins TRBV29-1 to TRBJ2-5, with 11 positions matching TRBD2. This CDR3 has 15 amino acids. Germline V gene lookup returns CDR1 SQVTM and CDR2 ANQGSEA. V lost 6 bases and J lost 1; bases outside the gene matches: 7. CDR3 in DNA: TGCAGCGTCGGACTAGCGGGTCCAAGCCAAGAGACCCAGTACTTC. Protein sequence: CSVGLAGPSQETQYF. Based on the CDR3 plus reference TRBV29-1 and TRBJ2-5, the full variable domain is SAVISQKPSRDICQRGTSLTIQCQVDSQVTMMFWYRQQPGQSLTLIATANQGSEATYESGFVIDKFPISRPNLTFSTLTVSNMSPEDSSIYLCSVGLAGPSQETQYFGPGTRLLVL.

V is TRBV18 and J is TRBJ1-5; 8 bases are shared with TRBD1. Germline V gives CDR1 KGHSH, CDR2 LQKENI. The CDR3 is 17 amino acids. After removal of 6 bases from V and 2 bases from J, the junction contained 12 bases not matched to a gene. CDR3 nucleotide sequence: TGTGCCAGCTCGCCCGACAGGGGCGGGAGGGGCAATCAGCCCCAGCATTTT. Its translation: CASSPDRGGRGNQPQHF.

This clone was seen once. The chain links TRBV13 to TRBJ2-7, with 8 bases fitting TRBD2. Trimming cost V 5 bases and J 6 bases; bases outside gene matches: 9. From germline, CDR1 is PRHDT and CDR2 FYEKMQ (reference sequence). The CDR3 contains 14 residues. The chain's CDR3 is CASSGAGVGIEQYF. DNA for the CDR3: TGTGCCAGCAGCGGAGCGGGAGTTGGAATCGAGCAGTACTTC.

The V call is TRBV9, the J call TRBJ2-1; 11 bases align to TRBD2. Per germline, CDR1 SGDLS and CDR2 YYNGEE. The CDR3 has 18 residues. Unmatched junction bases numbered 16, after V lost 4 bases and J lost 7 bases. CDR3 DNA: TGTGCCAGCAGCTCTCCTGCACTAGCGGGAGAAGCGGGGAATGAGCAGTTCTTC. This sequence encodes CASSSPALAGEAGNEQFF.

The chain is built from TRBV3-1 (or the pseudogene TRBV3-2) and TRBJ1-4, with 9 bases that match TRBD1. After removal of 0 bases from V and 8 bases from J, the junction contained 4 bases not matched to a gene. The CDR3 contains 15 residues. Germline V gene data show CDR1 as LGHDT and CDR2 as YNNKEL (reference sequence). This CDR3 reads CASSQDDRGSEKLFF. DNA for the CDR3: TGTGCCAGCAGCCAAGATGACAGGGGGAGCGAAAAACTGTTTTTT.

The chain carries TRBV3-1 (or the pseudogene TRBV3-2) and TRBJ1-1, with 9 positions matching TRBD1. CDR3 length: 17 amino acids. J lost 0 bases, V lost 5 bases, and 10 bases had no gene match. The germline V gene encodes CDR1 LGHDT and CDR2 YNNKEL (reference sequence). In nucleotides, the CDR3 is TGTGCCAGCAGCTCCCGGGACAGGGTTTTTCTGAACACTGAAGCTTTCTTT. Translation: CASSSRDRVFLNTEAFF.

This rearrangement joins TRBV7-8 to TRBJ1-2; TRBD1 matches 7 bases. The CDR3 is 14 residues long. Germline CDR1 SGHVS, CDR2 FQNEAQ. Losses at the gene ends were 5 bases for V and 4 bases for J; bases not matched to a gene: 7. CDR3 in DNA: TGTGCCAGCAGCCAAAGACAGGGCCTCTATGGCTACACCTTC. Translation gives CASSQRQGLYGYTF.

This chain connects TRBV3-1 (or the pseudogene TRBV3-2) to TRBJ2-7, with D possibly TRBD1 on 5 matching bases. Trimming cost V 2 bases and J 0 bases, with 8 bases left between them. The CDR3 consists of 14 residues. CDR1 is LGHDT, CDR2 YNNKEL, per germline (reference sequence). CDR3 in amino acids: CASSQQGSSYEQYF. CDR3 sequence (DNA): TGTGCCAGCAGCCAACAGGGTAGCTCCTACGAGCAGTACTTC.